These 32 T cell receptor beta chains were all obtained from the same sample, sequenced in a study of blood T cell repertoires in COVID-19. Sequenced by immunoSEQ multiplex PCR; TCRdb stores in-frame clones only, minus some. This table holds hundreds of thousands of clones, more than 80% found once. Sequencing was done on a sample of PBMCs or T cells enriched from blood (not recorded which). The receptor source for this set is a man aged 45-65 years who had been exposed to COVID-19.

This rearrangement joins TRBV19 to TRBJ1-4; 7 bases fit TRBD1. From germline, CDR1 is LNHDA and CDR2 SQIVND (reference sequence). The CDR3 runs 15 residues. J gave up 7 bases and V 3 bases, and 8 bases lay outside the gene matches. CDR3 sequence (DNA): TGTGCCAGTAGTATCCGACAGGGAAGGGGTGAAAAACTGTTTTTT. Encoded protein: CASSIRQGRGEKLFF.

This clone was observed once. CDR3 DNA: TGTGCCACCAGTGATGGGACTAGCGGGAGGGCAAGAGATACGCAGTATTTT. Protein product: CATSDGTSGRARDTQYF. The rearrangement uses TRBV24-1 and TRBJ2-3; TRBD2 matches 16 bases. The CDR3 is 17 amino acids. Trimming took 3 bases from V and 5 from J; bases not matched to a gene: 4. Germline values: CDR1 KGHDR, CDR2 SFDVKD.

The rearrangement joins TRBV27 to TRBJ1-1, with TRBD1 matching over 8 bases. The germline gives CDR1 MNHEY, CDR2 SMNVEV (reference sequence). The trim removed 1 base at V and 6 bases at J, leaving 7 bases unmatched. This CDR3 is built from 15 residues. For the CDR3, the DNA is TGTGCCAGCAGTTTATGGGCGACAGGGGTCGCTGAAGCTTTCTTT. Its protein is CASSLWATGVAEAFF.

The rearrangement uses TRBV24-1 and TRBJ2-1; TRBD2 matches at 8 bases. V trimming: 2 bases; J trimming: 3 bases; junction bases outside the gene matches: 5. This CDR3 comprises 16 residues. Germline V CDR1 and CDR2: KGHDR, SFDVKD. As DNA, the CDR3 is TGTGCCACCAGTGATTCCCTAGCGGGCAGCTACAATGAGCAGTTCTTC. Its protein is CATSDSLAGSYNEQFF.

Points on this clone: Other nucleotide sequences from this sample produce the same CDR3. V gene TRBV5-1 combines with J gene TRBJ2-5; 12 nucleotides line up with TRBD2. CDR1 is SGHRS and CDR2 is YFSETQ in the germline V gene. CDR3 length: 14 residues. Unmatched junction bases numbered 2, after V lost 3 bases and J lost 5 bases. In DNA form, the CDR3 reads TGCGCCAGCAGCTCCGGACTAGCGGGGGAGACCCAGTACTTC. Translating gives CASSSGLAGETQYF.

The chain combines TRBV9 with TRBJ2-6; 7 bases map to TRBD1. Germline V gene lookup returns CDR1 SGDLS and CDR2 YYNGEE. Unmatched junction bases numbered 10, after V lost 4 bases and J lost 0 bases. The CDR3 covers 18 residues. CDR3 sequence: CASSTRDSKSSGANVLTF. As DNA, the CDR3 is TGTGCCAGCAGCACTAGGGACAGTAAAAGCTCTGGGGCCAACGTCCTGACTTTC.

V and J are TRBV7-9 and TRBJ1-4, with TRBD1 matching 10 bases. Germline values: CDR1 SEHNR, CDR2 FQNEAQ (reference sequence). After removal of 0 bases from V and 6 bases from J, the junction contained 10 bases not matched to a gene. The CDR3 length is 18 residues. CDR3 residues: CASSLALDGDRGDEKLFF. CDR3 DNA: TGTGCCAGCAGCTTAGCTTTAGATGGGGACAGGGGAGATGAAAAACTGTTTTTT. Full variable domain (missing parts from reference TRBV7-9 and TRBJ1-4): DTGVSQNPRHKITKRGQNVTFRCDPISEHNRLYWYRQTLGQGPEFLTYFQNEAQLEKSRLLSDRFSAERPKGSFSTLEIQRTEQGDSAMYLCASSLALDGDRGDEKLFFGSGTQLSVL.

The genes are TRBV7-9 and TRBJ1-6; 7 bases line up with TRBD1. The V gene end was trimmed by 4 bases and the J gene end by 4 bases; junction bases not matched to a gene: 4. Germline assignment: CDR1 SEHNR and CDR2 FQNEAQ (reference sequence). The CDR3 length is 15 residues. The CDR3 loop reads CASSSRDRYNSPLHF. The CDR3, as DNA: TGTGCCAGCAGCTCCCGGGACAGATATAATTCACCCCTCCACTTT.

This clone was picked up one time. The chain combines TRBV2 with TRBJ1-5; 9 bases match TRBD1. J lost 5 bases, V lost 7 bases, and 3 bases had no gene match. This CDR3 spans 13 amino acids. Germline lookup yields CDR1 SNHLY and CDR2 FYNNEI. CDR3 nucleotide sequence: TGTGCCAGCAAGACAGGGGGTTATCAGCCCCAGCATTTT. Its translation is CASKTGGYQPQHF.

The table lists this clone with a count of one. This chain links TRBV28 with TRBJ1-2; TRBD1 agrees at 8 bases. CDR3 length: 14 amino acids. Germline assignment: CDR1 MDHEN and CDR2 SYDVKM. Trimming removed 2 bases from V and 5 bases from J; junction bases left unmatched: 4. The CDR3 region is CASSLPGGGYGYTF. CDR3 coding DNA: TGTGCCAGCAGTTTACCAGGGGGCGGGTATGGCTACACCTTC.

The gene calls are TRBV27 and TRBJ2-1; 9 bases fit TRBD2. Germline values: CDR1 MNHEY, CDR2 SMNVEV (reference sequence). The length of the CDR3 is 19 residues. The V and J ends lost 4 bases and 11 bases, in that order; junction bases with no gene match: 24. The CDR3 sequence: CASSWRQGTYGGRAQKQFF. The CDR3 DNA reads as TGTGCCAGCAGTTGGCGGCAGGGTACTTACGGCGGGAGGGCCCAGAAGCAGTTCTTC.

The chain is built from TRBV10-3 and TRBJ1-6; 8 bases map to TRBD1. The CDR3 loop spans 16 amino acids. Trimming cost V 6 bases and J 5 bases; bases outside gene matches: 9. Germline CDR1 ENHRY, CDR2 SYGVKD. As DNA, the CDR3 is TGTGCCATCAGCAGGACAGGGCTCAGAAATAATTCACCCCTCCACTTT. Protein sequence: CAISRTGLRNNSPLHF.

The V gene is TRBV7-3, the J gene TRBJ1-1; 8 bases line up with TRBD1. J was trimmed by 1 base and V by 2 bases; bases with no gene match: 3. The CDR3 totals 15 residues. Germline V gene data show CDR1 as SGHTA and CDR2 as FQGTGA. CDR3 sequence: CASSLLGTGNTEAFF. CDR3 coding DNA: TGTGCCAGCAGCTTACTCGGGACAGGGAACACTGAAGCTTTCTTT.

V and J are TRBV12-3 or TRBV12-4 and TRBJ1-1; D is ambiguous. The CDR3 totals 13 residues. Deletions cut 4 bases from V and 5 bases from J, with 11 bases between. The CDR3 nucleotides read TGTGCCAGCAGTTCAAATACAGATACTGAAGCTTTCTTT. It translates to CASSSNTDTEAFF.

The V gene is TRBV5-1, the J gene TRBJ2-3, with TRBD1 matching 8 bases. Trimming took 5 bases from V and 4 from J; bases not matched to a gene: 9. Germline V lookup: CDR1 SGHRS, CDR2 YFSETQ. The CDR3 consists of 15 residues. CDR3 amino acids: CASSHDTTGADTQYF. For the CDR3, the DNA is TGCGCCAGCAGTCACGATACGACAGGGGCAGATACGCAGTATTTT.

The rearrangement uses TRBV19 and TRBJ2-4, with 7 nucleotides matching TRBD1. Per the germline V gene, CDR1 is LNHDA and CDR2 is SQIVND (reference sequence). The CDR3 extends over 16 amino acids. The trim removed 3 bases at V and 3 bases at J, leaving 8 bases unmatched. For the CDR3, the DNA is TGTGCCAGTAGTATCCCGGGACAGCTGTTCAAAAACATTCAGTACTTC. Protein product: CASSIPGQLFKNIQYF. The entire variable domain, with the rest obtained from reference TRBV19 and TRBJ2-4, is as follows: DGGITQSPKYLFRKEGQNVTLSCEQNLNHDAMYWYRQDPGQGLRLIYYSQIVNDFQKGDIAEGYSVSREKKESFPLTVTSAQKNPTAFYLCASSIPGQLFKNIQYFGAGTRLSVL.

The chain recombines TRBV5-4 with TRBJ2-3; 9 positions match TRBD2. The germline CDR1 and CDR2 sequences are SGHNT and YYREEE (reference sequence). The trim removed 4 bases at V and 0 bases at J, leaving 3 bases unmatched. The CDR3 contains 15 residues. In DNA form, the CDR3 reads TGTGCCAGCAGCCCTAGCGGGGCTAGCACAGATACGCAGTATTTT. Translating gives CASSPSGASTDTQYF.

The V gene is TRBV5-1, the J gene TRBJ2-1; 10 bases are a match to TRBD2. The CDR3 extends over 16 amino acids. CDR1 is SGHRS, CDR2 YFSETQ, per germline. After removal of 4 bases from V and 1 base from J, the junction contained 5 bases not matched to a gene. The CDR3 nucleotides read TGCGCCAGCAGCCCGACTAGCGGGCCGTCCTACAATGAGCAGTTCTTC. Amino acids: CASSPTSGPSYNEQFF.

V usage is TRBV5-5 and J usage is TRBJ1-2; 8 bases agree with TRBD1. Germline V gives CDR1 SGHKS, CDR2 YYEKEE (reference sequence). The CDR3 has 15 residues. Trimming at V came to 4 bases and at J to 7 bases, leaving 12 bases not matched to a gene. DNA for the CDR3: TGTGCCAGCAGCGGCGGCCAGGGGGCTCAAGGTGGCTACACCTTC. Its translation is CASSGGQGAQGGYTF.

This chain joins TRBV24-1 and TRBJ2-1; 12 bases match TRBD2. The V gene's germline CDR1 is KGHDR and CDR2 SFDVKD. The V segment lost 5 bases and the J segment 1 base; nucleotides outside the gene matches: 2. The CDR3 runs 16 residues. CDR3 region: CATSGTSGASYNEQFF. CDR3 DNA: TGTGCCACCAGTGGGACTAGCGGGGCATCCTACAATGAGCAGTTCTTC.

This rearrangement joins TRBV6-6 to TRBJ1-2; TRBD1 might be the D (5 bases). CDR3 length: 17 residues. Deletions cut 5 bases from V and 6 bases from J, with 25 bases between. Germline values: CDR1 MNHNY, CDR2 SVGAGI (reference sequence). Here the CDR3 DNA reads TGTGCCAGCAGTCCCCCCCCGGTCCGGGGGAGGTACCATGGCTACACCTTC. Its translation is CASSPPPVRGRYHGYTF.

This clone was counted a few times. The CDR3 here is CATRVSASRLEIYEQYV. CDR3 nucleotides: TGTGCCACCAGAGTATCTGCTTCCAGACTAGAGATCTACGAGCAGTACGTC. The V and J genes are TRBV19 and TRBJ2-7, with a possible D match to TRBD2 (6 bases). Trimming left V 10 bases short and J 3 bases short, with 28 bases between. The CDR3 spans 17 residues. CDR1 is LNHDA, CDR2 SQIVND, per germline (reference sequence).

The chain combines TRBV10-3 with TRBJ1-5, with 9 positions matching TRBD1. Germline CDR1 and CDR2: ENHRY and SYGVKD. This CDR3 region has 15 residues. The J segment lost 7 bases and the V segment lost 3 bases, leaving 7 bases of the junction unmatched. CDR3 residues: CAISDRQGTGQPQHF. The CDR3, as DNA: TGTGCCATCAGTGATAGGCAGGGGACAGGGCAGCCCCAGCATTTT.

The rearrangement joins TRBV28 to TRBJ1-6; 7 nucleotides line up with TRBD1. CDR3 length: 14 residues. With 6 bases clipped from V and 3 bases from J, the junction kept 2 bases outside the gene matches. Looked up from germline, CDR1 is MDHEN and CDR2 is SYDVKM. CDR3 protein: CASSAGGYNSPLHF. The CDR3 DNA follows: TGTGCCAGCAGCGCAGGGGGCTATAATTCACCCCTCCACTTT.

This chain connects TRBV11-3 to TRBJ2-1, with D possibly matching TRBD2 (5 bases). V lost 5 bases and J lost 7, with 12 bases in between. CDR3 length equals 13 residues. Per the germline V gene, CDR1 is SGHNT and CDR2 is YENEEA. The CDR3 DNA sequence: TGTGCCAGCAGCCTTGGGGAGAGGAATGAGCAGTTCTTC. As protein: CASSLGERNEQFF.

This chain links TRBV6-4 with TRBJ1-5; D is undetermined. The CDR3 has 15 residues. With 4 bases removed from V and 0 bases from J, the gap between germline ends came to 10 bases. Germline CDR1 and CDR2: MRHNA and SNTAGT. The CDR3 DNA sequence: TGTGCCAGCAGTGGTGGAGACCTTAGCAATCAGCCCCAGCATTTT. This gives the protein CASSGGDLSNQPQHF.

The chain joins TRBV11-3 to TRBJ2-4; 9 bases fit TRBD2. Germline loops: CDR1 SGHNT, CDR2 YENEEA. CDR3 size: 16 residues. The V segment lost 1 base and the J segment 7 bases; nucleotides outside the gene matches: 8. CDR3 sequence: CASSLVFSGRGNIQYF. DNA for the CDR3: TGTGCCAGCAGCTTAGTCTTTAGCGGGAGAGGTAACATTCAGTACTTC.

This chain joins TRBV11-2 and TRBJ2-1, with 9 bases fitting TRBD2. The CDR3 loop spans 14 amino acids. V dropped 5 bases and J dropped 3; count of bases not matched to a gene: 2. CDR1 is SGHAT, CDR2 FQNNGV, per germline. In nucleotides, the CDR3 is TGTGCCAGCAGCCATAGCGGGAGCTACAATGAGCAGTTCTTC. Its translation: CASSHSGSYNEQFF.

This chain uses TRBV30 with TRBJ1-6, with D perhaps TRBD1 (5 bases). The V and J ends lost 5 bases and 6 bases respectively, with 11 bases between them. Germline assignment: CDR1 GTSNPN and CDR2 SVGIG (reference sequence). The CDR3 is made up of 13 amino acids. For the CDR3, the DNA is TGTGCCTGGGCAGACAGCCTTAATTCACCCCTCCACTTT. The encoded protein is CAWADSLNSPLHF.

The chain links TRBV7-9 to TRBJ2-1; 8 positions match TRBD2. The ends lost 8 bases at V and 0 bases at J; junction bases unmatched: 30. The CDR3 has 23 residues. Germline V gene sequence: CDR1 SEHNR, CDR2 FQNEAQ (reference sequence). CDR3 coding DNA: TGTGCCAGCCGCAAAGAATCCGGGGTGAGGACTAGCCGTGTTGATGGCTCCTACAATGAGCAGTTCTTC. Protein sequence: CASRKESGVRTSRVDGSYNEQFF. The full variable domain, rest sourced from reference TRBV7-9 and TRBJ2-1, is DTGVSQNPRHKITKRGQNVTFRCDPISEHNRLYWYRQTLGQGPEFLTYFQNEAQLEKSRLLSDRFSAERPKGSFSTLEIQRTEQGDSAMYLCASRKESGVRTSRVDGSYNEQFFGPGTRLTVL.

The CDR3 sequence is CASSTRTGGREQYF. For the CDR3, the DNA is TGTGCCAGTAGCACTCGGACAGGGGGCCGCGAGCAGTACTTC. The J gene is TRBJ2-7, the V gene TRBV19, with 11 bases identical to TRBD1. V lost 6 bases to trimming and J lost 6 bases; unmatched junction nucleotides: 7. The CDR3 is 14 amino acids. The germline V gene encodes CDR1 LNHDA and CDR2 SQIVND (reference sequence). The entire variable domain, with the rest obtained from reference TRBV19 and TRBJ2-7, is as follows: DGGITQSPKYLFRKEGQNVTLSCEQNLNHDAMYWYRQDPGQGLRLIYYSQIVNDFQKGDIAEGYSVSREKKESFPLTVTSAQKNPTAFYLCASSTRTGGREQYFGPGTRLTVT.

The CDR3 nucleotides are TGTGCCAGTAAACCCGGGATAGCTAACTATGGCTACACCTTC. Protein product: CASKPGIANYGYTF. The chain combines TRBV6-5 with TRBJ1-2; no clear D gene. From germline, CDR1 is MNHEY and CDR2 SVGAGI. Trimming cost V 9 bases and J 0 bases, with 14 bases left between them. The CDR3 loop spans 14 amino acids.